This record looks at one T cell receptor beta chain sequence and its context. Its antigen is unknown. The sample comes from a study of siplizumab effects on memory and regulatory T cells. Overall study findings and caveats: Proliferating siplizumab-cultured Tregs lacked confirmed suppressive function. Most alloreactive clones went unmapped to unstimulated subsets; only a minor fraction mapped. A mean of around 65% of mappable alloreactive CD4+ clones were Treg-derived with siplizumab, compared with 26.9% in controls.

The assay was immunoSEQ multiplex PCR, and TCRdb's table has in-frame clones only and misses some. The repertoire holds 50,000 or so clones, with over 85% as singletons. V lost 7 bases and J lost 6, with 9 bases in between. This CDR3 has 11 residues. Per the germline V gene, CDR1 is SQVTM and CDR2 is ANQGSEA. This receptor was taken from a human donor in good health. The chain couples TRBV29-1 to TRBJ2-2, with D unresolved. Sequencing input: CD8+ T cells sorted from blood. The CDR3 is CSAFLAGELFF. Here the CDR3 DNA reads TGCAGCGCCTTTTTAGCCGGGGAGCTGTTTTTT.